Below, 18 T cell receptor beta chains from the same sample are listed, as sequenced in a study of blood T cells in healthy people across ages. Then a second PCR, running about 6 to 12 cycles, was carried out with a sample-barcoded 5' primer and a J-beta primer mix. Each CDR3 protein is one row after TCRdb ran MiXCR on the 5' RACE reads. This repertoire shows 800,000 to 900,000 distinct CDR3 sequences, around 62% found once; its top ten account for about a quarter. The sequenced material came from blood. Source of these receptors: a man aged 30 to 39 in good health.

Written as DNA, the CDR3 is TGTGCCAGCAGCCAGGGACACCCAGGCGGAGAACTGTTTTTT. Protein sequence: CASSQGHPGGELFF. This chain connects TRBV4-2 to TRBJ1-4; D perhaps matches TRBD1 (6 bases). The CDR3 consists of 14 residues. The germline CDR1 and CDR2 sequences are LGHNA and YNFKEQ. V lost 3 bases, J lost 12 bases, and 17 bases lay in between.

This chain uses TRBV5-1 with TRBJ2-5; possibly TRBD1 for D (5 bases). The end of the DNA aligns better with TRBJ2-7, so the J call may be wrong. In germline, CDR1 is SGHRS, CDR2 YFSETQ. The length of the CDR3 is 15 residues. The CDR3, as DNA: TGCGCCAGCAGCACCCGGGCAGGGCTGGGTTACGAGCAGTACTTC. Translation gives CASSTRAGLGYEQYF.

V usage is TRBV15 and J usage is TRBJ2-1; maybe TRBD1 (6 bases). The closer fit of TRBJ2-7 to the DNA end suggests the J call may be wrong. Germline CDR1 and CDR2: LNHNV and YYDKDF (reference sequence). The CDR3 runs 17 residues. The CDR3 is CATSRVRDINSYNEQYF. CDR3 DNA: TGTGCCACCAGCAGAGTGAGGGACATTAACTCCTACAATGAGCAGTACTTC.

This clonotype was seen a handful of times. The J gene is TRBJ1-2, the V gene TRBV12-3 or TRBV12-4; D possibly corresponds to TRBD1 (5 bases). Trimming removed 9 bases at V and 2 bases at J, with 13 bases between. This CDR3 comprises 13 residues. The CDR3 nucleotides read TGTGCCAGTAGTCTTCGGGGGAACTATGGCTACACCTTC. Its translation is CASSLRGNYGYTF.

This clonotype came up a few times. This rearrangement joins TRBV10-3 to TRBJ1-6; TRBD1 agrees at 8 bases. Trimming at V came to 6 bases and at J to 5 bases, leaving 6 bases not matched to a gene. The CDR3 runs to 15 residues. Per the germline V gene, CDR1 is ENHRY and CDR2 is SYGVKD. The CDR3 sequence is CAISDNRGDNSPLHF. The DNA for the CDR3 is TGTGCCATCAGCGATAACAGGGGGGATAATTCACCCCTCCACTTT.

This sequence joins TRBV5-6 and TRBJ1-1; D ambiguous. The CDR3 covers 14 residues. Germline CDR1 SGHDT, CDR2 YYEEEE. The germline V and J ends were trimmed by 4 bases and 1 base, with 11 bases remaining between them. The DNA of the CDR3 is TGTGCCAGCAGCCCAATGGGGAAGAACACTGAAGCTTTCTTT. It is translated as CASSPMGKNTEAFF.

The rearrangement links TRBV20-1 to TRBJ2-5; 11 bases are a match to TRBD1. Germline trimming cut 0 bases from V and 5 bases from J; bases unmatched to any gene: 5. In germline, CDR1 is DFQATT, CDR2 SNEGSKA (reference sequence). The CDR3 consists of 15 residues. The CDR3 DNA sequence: TGCAGTGCTAGAGATAGGACAGGGGGCTTTGAGACCCAGTACTTC. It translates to CSARDRTGGFETQYF.

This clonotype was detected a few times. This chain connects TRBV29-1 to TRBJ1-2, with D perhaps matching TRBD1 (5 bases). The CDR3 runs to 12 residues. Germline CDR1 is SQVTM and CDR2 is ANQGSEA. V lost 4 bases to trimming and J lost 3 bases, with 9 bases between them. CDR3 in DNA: TGCAGCGTTGGCCAGGGTGACTATGGCTACACCTTC. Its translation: CSVGQGDYGYTF.

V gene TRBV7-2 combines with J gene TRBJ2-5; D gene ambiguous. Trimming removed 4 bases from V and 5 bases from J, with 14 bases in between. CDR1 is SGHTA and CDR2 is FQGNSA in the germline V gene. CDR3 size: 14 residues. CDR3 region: CASSSGARSETQYF. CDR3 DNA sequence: TGTGCCAGCAGCTCCGGTGCTAGGTCGGAGACCCAGTACTTC. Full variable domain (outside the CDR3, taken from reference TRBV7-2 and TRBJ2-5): GAGVSQSPSNKVTEKGKDVELRCDPISGHTALYWYRQSLGQGLEFLIYFQGNSAPDKSGLPSDRFSAERTGGSVSTLTIQRTQQEDSAVYLCASSSGARSETQYFGPGTRLLVL.

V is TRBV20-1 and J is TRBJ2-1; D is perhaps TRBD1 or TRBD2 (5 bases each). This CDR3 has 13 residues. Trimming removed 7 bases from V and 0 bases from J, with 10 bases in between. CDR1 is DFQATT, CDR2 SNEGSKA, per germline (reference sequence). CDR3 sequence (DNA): TGCAGTGGCACAGGAGGCTCCTACAATGAGCAGTTCTTC. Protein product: CSGTGGSYNEQFF.

The DNA of the CDR3 is TGCAGCGTTGATAGCGGAAGAATTGCCCAGTACTTC. Its protein is CSVDSGRIAQYF. The chain employs TRBV29-1 and TRBJ2-7, with D perhaps TRBD2 (6 bases). CDR3 length: 12 residues. V gave up 3 bases and J gave up 10 bases, with 16 bases separating them. Germline CDR1 and CDR2: SQVTM and ANQGSEA.

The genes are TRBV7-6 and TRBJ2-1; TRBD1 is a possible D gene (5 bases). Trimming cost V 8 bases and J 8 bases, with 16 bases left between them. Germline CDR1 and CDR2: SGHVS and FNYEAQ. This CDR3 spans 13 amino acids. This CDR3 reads CASHQGPRDEQFF. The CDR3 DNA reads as TGTGCCAGCCACCAGGGCCCCCGGGATGAGCAGTTCTTC.

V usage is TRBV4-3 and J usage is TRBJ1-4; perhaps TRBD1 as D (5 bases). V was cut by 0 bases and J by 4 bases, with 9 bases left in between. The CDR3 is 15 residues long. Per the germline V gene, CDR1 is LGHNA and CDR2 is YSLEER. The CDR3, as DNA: TGCGCCAGCAGCCAAGAGGGACGGGGTAATGAAAAACTGTTTTTT. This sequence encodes CASSQEGRGNEKLFF.

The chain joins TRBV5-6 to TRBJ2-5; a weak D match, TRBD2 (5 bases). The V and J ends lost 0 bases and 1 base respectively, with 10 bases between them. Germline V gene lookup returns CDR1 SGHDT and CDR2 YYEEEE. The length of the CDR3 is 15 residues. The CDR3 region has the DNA TGTGCCAGCAGCTTGGGGGAGAGATTCCAAGAGACCCAGTACTTC. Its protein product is CASSLGERFQETQYF.

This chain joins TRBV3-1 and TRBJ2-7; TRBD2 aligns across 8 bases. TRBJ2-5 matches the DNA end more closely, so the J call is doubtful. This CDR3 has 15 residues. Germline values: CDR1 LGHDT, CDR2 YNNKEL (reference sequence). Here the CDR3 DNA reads TGTGCCAGCAGCCAAGTCCGGACGGGAGGGGAGACCCAGTACTTC. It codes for CASSQVRTGGETQYF.

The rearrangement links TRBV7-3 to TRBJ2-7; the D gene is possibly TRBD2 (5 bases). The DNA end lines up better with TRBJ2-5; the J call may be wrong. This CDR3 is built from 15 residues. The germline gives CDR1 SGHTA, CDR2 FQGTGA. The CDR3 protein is CASSLSGPSGETQYF. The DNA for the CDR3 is TGTGCCAGCAGCTTAAGCGGGCCCTCAGGAGAGACCCAGTACTTC.

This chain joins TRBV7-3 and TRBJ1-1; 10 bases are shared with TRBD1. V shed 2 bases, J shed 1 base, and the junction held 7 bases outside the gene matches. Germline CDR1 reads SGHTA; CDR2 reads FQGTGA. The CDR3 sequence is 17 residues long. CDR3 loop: CASSLHDRGQRNTEAFF. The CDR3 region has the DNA TGTGCCAGCAGCTTACACGACAGGGGGCAAAGGAACACTGAAGCTTTCTTT. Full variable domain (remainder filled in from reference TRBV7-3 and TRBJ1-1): GAGVSQTPSNKVTEKGKYVELRCDPISGHTALYWYRQSLGQGPEFLIYFQGTGAADDSGLPNDRFFAVRPEGSVSTLKIQRTERGDSAVYLCASSLHDRGQRNTEAFFGQGTRLTVV.

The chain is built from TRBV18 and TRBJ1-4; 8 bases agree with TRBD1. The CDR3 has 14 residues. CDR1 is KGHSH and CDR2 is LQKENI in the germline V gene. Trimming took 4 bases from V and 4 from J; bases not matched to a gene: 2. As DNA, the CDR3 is TGTGCCAGCTCACGGACAGGGCGTAATGAAAAACTGTTTTTT. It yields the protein CASSRTGRNEKLFF.